What follows are 11 T cell receptor beta chains derived from one specimen sequenced in a study of blood T cell repertoires in COVID-19. Using immunoSEQ multiplex PCR, the repertoire was profiled, and TCRdb retains in-frame clones only, with some absent. The sample records about 170,000 clones, about 90% being singletons. Sequencing was done on a sample of peripheral blood. These receptors were taken from a man aged 25 to 40 with COVID-19, enrolled during active disease.

The chain carries TRBV27 and TRBJ1-6, with D unresolved. The CDR3 totals 15 residues. V shed 4 bases and J shed 0 bases, with 7 bases lying between them. Per the germline V gene, CDR1 is MNHEY and CDR2 is SMNVEV (reference sequence). CDR3 amino acids: CASSSVSSYNSPLHF. In nucleotides, the CDR3 is TGTGCCAGCAGTTCCGTTAGCTCCTATAATTCACCCCTCCACTTT.

This chain links TRBV19 with TRBJ1-5; perhaps TRBD1 as D (5 bases). The germline CDR1 and CDR2 sequences are LNHDA and SQIVND (reference sequence). This CDR3 region has 15 residues. V was clipped by 3 bases and J by 3 bases, with 12 bases between them. The CDR3 protein is CASSIGAGSNQPQHF. CDR3 bases: TGTGCCAGTAGTATCGGGGCGGGATCCAATCAGCCCCAGCATTTT.

The V and J genes are TRBV5-1 and TRBJ1-1; 9 positions match TRBD1. CDR3 length: 16 residues. CDR1 and CDR2 from the germline V gene are SGHRS and YFSETQ. V lost 2 bases and J lost 5; bases outside the gene matches: 10. Written as DNA, the CDR3 is TGCGCCAGCAGCTTCCCTACAGGGGGCTCGGGGACTGAAGCTTTCTTT. Amino acid sequence: CASSFPTGGSGTEAFF.

V gene TRBV30 combines with J gene TRBJ2-1; maybe TRBD2 (6 bases). This CDR3 has 15 residues. V lost 1 base to trimming and J lost 2 bases, with 12 bases between them. The germline gives CDR1 GTSNPN, CDR2 SVGIG (reference sequence). The CDR3 here is CAWSAGGLPYNEQFF. For the CDR3, the DNA is TGTGCCTGGAGTGCTGGGGGACTCCCCTACAATGAGCAGTTCTTC.

This chain joins TRBV6-5 and TRBJ2-3; 10 bases are a match to TRBD1. This CDR3 contains 14 residues. J gave up 4 bases and V 6 bases, and 4 bases lay outside the gene matches. Looked up from germline, CDR1 is MNHEY and CDR2 is SVGAGI. The CDR3 DNA sequence: TGTGCCAGCAGCAACGGACAGGGGGCAGATACGCAGTATTTT. Its protein product is CASSNGQGADTQYF.

This chain uses TRBV24-1 with TRBJ2-3; D remains unclear. Germline V gene data show CDR1 as KGHDR and CDR2 as SFDVKD. This CDR3 spans 13 amino acids. In nucleotides, the CDR3 is TGTGACCCAACGCATATGAGTACAGATACGCAGTATTTT. As protein: CDPTHMSTDTQYF.

The chain has TRBV7-9 and TRBJ2-3, with TRBD2 identical over 13 bases. Trimming cost V 6 bases and J 0 bases; bases outside gene matches: 6. The germline V gene encodes CDR1 SEHNR and CDR2 FQNEAQ (reference sequence). This CDR3 region has 17 residues. The DNA for the CDR3 is TGTGCCAGCAGACCTGGACTAGCGGGAGCTAGCACAGATACGCAGTATTTT. Translated, it gives CASRPGLAGASTDTQYF.

The rearrangement uses TRBV2 and TRBJ2-2, with TRBD1 matching over 9 bases. The V and J ends lost 5 bases and 7 bases, in that order; junction bases with no gene match: 11. The CDR3 extends over 16 amino acids. CDR1 and CDR2 (germline): SNHLY, FYNNEI. The CDR3 DNA reads TGTGCCAGCAGTTTCCGGGACAGGGTCGATAACGGGGAGCTGTTTTTT. Protein sequence: CASSFRDRVDNGELFF.

This chain joins TRBV11-2 and TRBJ2-1; 8 bases match TRBD1. J gave up 6 bases and V 1 base, and 11 bases lay outside the gene matches. The CDR3 contains 17 residues. The V gene's germline CDR1 is SGHAT and CDR2 FQNNGV. CDR3 in amino acids: CASSLVSGDRGGNEQFF. The CDR3 DNA reads as TGTGCCAGCAGCTTAGTTTCGGGAGACAGGGGTGGCAATGAGCAGTTCTTC.

The V call is TRBV24-1, the J call TRBJ2-1, with TRBD2 identical over 8 bases. CDR1 and CDR2 from the germline V gene are KGHDR and SFDVKD. The length of the CDR3 is 16 residues. After removal of 4 bases from V and 9 bases from J, the junction contained 13 bases not matched to a gene. The CDR3 sequence: CATSDPGTRSQLEQFF. As DNA, the CDR3 is TGTGCCACCAGTGACCCCGGGACTAGGTCGCAACTTGAGCAGTTCTTC.

V is TRBV27 and J is TRBJ2-2; TRBD2 matches at 13 bases. With V trimmed by 4 bases and J by 0 bases, 5 bases remained unmatched. This CDR3 is 18 amino acids long. Germline V gene sequence: CDR1 MNHEY, CDR2 SMNVEV (reference sequence). The chain's CDR3 is CASSSGLAGAANTGELFF. The CDR3, as DNA: TGTGCCAGCAGTTCCGGACTAGCGGGAGCCGCGAACACCGGGGAGCTGTTTTTT.